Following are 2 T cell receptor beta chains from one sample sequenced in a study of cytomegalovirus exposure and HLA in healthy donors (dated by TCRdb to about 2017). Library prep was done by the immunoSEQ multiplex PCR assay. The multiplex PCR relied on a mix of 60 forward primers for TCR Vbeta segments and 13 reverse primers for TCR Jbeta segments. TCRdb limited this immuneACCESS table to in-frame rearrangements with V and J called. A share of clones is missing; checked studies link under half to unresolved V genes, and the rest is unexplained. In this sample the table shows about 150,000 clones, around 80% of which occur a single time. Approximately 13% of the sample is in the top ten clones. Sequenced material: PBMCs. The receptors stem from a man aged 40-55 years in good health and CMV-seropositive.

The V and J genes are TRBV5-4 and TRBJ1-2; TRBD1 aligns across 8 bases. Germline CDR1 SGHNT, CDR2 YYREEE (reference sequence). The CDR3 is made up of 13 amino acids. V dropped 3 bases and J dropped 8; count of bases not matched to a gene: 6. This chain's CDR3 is CASSSRQGTGYTF. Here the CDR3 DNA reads TGTGCCAGCAGCTCACGACAGGGGACGGGCTACACCTTC.

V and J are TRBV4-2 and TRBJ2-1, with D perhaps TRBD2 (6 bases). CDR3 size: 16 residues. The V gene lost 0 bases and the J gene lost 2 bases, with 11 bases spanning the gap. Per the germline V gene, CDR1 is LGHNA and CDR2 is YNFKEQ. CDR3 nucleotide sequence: TGTGCCAGCAGCCAAGAACCGGGAGATACCTACAATGAGCAGTTCTTC. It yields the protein CASSQEPGDTYNEQFF.